This T cell receptor beta chain was captured in a study of CD8+ T cells in alopecia areata. Study-level background: Tofacitinib administration to treated patients was oral, at 5 to 10 mg twice daily. Overall study findings and caveats: Expanded CD8+ clones among the top 100, as well as scalp clonality, were significantly decreased by tofacitinib. Greater clonality was observed in lesional scalp samples, especially alopecia totalis/universalis, versus normal scalp. A single nonresponder leaves the baseline CD8+ expansion link to response uncertain.

Sequencing relied on a cDNA template that was reverse transcribed from extracted RNA. Profiled with immunoSEQ multiplex PCR; TCRdb holds only in-frame clones, not every one. Of 170,000 or so clones in the sample, 55% to 75% were seen once. Treatment given: oral pan-JAK inhibitor, 5-10 mg twice daily. The length of the CDR3 is 14 residues. Germline V CDR1 and CDR2: ENHRY, SYGVKD. Trimming removed 4 bases at V and 7 bases at J, with 14 bases between. To note about this clone: Antigen: not known.

The V call is TRBV10-3, the J call TRBJ1-5; no clear D gene. The TCR originated in a human donor with alopecia areata. This specimen consisted of CD4+ T cells sorted from blood, obtained at week 4, from a patient treated with tofacitinib. This CDR3 is CAISAIPLGQPQHF. CDR3 sequence (DNA): TGTGCCATCAGTGCCATACCCCTGGGCCAGCCCCAGCATTTT.